The sequence of this T cell receptor (beta chain) was determined in a study of blood T cells in healthy people across ages. Findings of the study overall: PBMCs went unsorted, and a conclusive naive versus antigen-experienced comparison was therefore prevented. Researchers judged that diversity estimates from one million T cells fell short of true values. The long-lived group displayed more naive CD4+ cells, plus higher diversity, than the aged donors did.

The sample holds a few counts of this clonotype. Its cognate antigen is unknown. The authors isolated at least 6 million PBMCs per sample. Germline V gene sequence: CDR1 SGHTA, CDR2 FQGNSA. V was pared by 4 bases and J by 0 bases, with 10 bases between. The length of the CDR3 is 16 residues. PCR was performed a second time for about 7 to 12 cycles using a sample-barcoded 5' primer and a J-beta primer mix. TCRdb re-called the 5' RACE reads through MiXCR, storing one row per CDR3 protein. The sample carries 1.5 million to 2 million distinct CDR3 sequences, around half recorded once. The sequence derives from a woman between 40 and 55 years old in good health. Sequencing used blood. V and J are TRBV7-2 and TRBJ2-6, with D possibly matching TRBD1 (5 bases). In nucleotides, the CDR3 is TGTGCCAGCAGCTCCCCGACAGTCTCTGGGGCCAACGTCCTGACTTTC. This sequence encodes CASSSPTVSGANVLTF.